This TCR beta chain was captured by sequencing in a study of CD8+ T cells in alopecia areata. Study as a whole: Each of the treated patients was given oral tofacitinib, 5 to 10 mg twice daily, for moderate-to-severe alopecia areata.

Study-level results: Lesional tissue from the scalp (especially in alopecia totalis/universalis) showed higher clonality than normal scalp.

Investigators isolated RNA and reverse transcribed it into cDNA to act as the sequencing template. Generated by immunoSEQ multiplex PCR, the TCRdb table keeps only in-frame clones and is missing some. The sample shows 110,000 or so clones, approximately 38% of them seen only once. The germline V gene encodes CDR1 GTSNPN and CDR2 SVGIG (reference sequence). V lost 1 base and J 1 base, leaving 7 bases between the germline ends. CDR3 length equals 13 residues. Remarks on this clone: Its antigen is undetermined.

Obtained from alopecia areata patients were lesional scalp punch biopsies along with peripheral blood. The chain recombines TRBV30 with TRBJ2-5; D unclear. This TCR came from a human donor with alopecia areata. Sequences were obtained from CD4+ T cells sorted from blood. The CDR3 sequence is CAWSGGFQETQYF. The CDR3 DNA is TGTGCCTGGAGTGGAGGTTTCCAAGAGACCCAGTACTTC.